This T cell receptor (beta chain) came from a study of cytomegalovirus exposure and HLA in healthy donors. Study conclusions and caveats: Within the 130 or so validation repertoires, first-cohort TCR clusters tended to co-occur, according to a later analysis. The authors listed roughly 150 TCR beta chains as cytomegalovirus-associated.

V shed 3 bases and J 1 base; nucleotides not matched to a gene: 11. Germline assignment: CDR1 SGDLS and CDR2 YYNGEE. The CDR3 totals 17 residues. The assay was immunoSEQ multiplex PCR, and TCRdb's table has in-frame clones only and misses some. The table has some 240,000 clones, around 87% seen once. Remarks on this clone: What it binds is unknown.

The sequenced sample was PBMCs. The receptor was isolated from a woman in her late teens or twenties in good health and CMV-seropositive. The chain is built from TRBV9 and TRBJ2-3; 7 nucleotides agree with TRBD2. The CDR3: CASSARSSGGGTDTQYF. In DNA, the CDR3 is TGTGCCAGCAGCGCCCGCTCTAGCGGAGGTGGCACAGATACGCAGTATTTT.